These 30 T cell receptor beta chains were all obtained from the same sample, sequenced in a study of blood T cell repertoires in COVID-19. Using immunoSEQ multiplex PCR, the repertoire was profiled, and TCRdb retains in-frame clones only, with some absent. This repertoire shows 28,000 or so clones, approximately 80% found once; its top ten account for more than 65%. The sequencing input was peripheral blood. These receptors came from a man between 65 and 85 years old with acute or convalescent COVID-19.

The chain uses TRBV7-9 and TRBJ1-1; unclear D gene. CDR3 size: 14 residues. Trimming left V 3 bases short and J 5 bases short, with 13 bases between. The germline V gene has CDR1 SEHNR and CDR2 FQNEAQ (reference sequence). The CDR3 nucleotides read TGTGCCAGCAGCTTTAACCGGGAAGGAACTGAAGCTTTCTTT. Encoded protein: CASSFNREGTEAFF.

The J gene is TRBJ2-5, the V gene TRBV2; maybe TRBD1 (6 bases). The V end was cut by 6 bases, the J end by 4 bases, with 15 bases between. Germline CDR1 and CDR2: SNHLY and FYNNEI. CDR3 size: 14 residues. The CDR3 DNA reads TGTGCCAGCAGCGCTACAGGGTTTTCAGAGACCCAGTACTTC. Amino acid sequence: CASSATGFSETQYF.

The J gene is TRBJ1-6, the V gene TRBV15, with D possibly TRBD1 on 5 matching bases. Trimming took 1 base from V and 10 from J, leaving 11 bases between them. CDR1 and CDR2 (germline): LNHNV, YYDKDF (reference sequence). CDR3 size: 14 residues. CDR3 coding DNA: TGTGCCACCAGCAGAGCCGAACAGGACTCACCCCTCCACTTT. It is translated as CATSRAEQDSPLHF.

This sequence joins TRBV6-5 and TRBJ1-4; 12 bases line up with TRBD1. Germline lookup yields CDR1 MNHEY and CDR2 SVGAGI. V was clipped by 10 bases and J by 8 bases; unmatched bases: 11. This CDR3 has 15 amino acids. The DNA for the CDR3 is TGTGCCATCCGGGACAGGGGGCTTGTGGAAGAAAAACTGTTTTTT. Protein: CAIRDRGLVEEKLFF.

The chain joins TRBV13 to TRBJ1-6; possibly TRBD1 for D (5 bases). Trimming cost V 1 base and J 2 bases, with 9 bases left between them. The CDR3 totals 16 residues. The germline CDR1 and CDR2 sequences are PRHDT and FYEKMQ (reference sequence). CDR3: CASSLATQAYNSPLHF. Written as DNA, the CDR3 is TGTGCCAGCAGCTTAGCCACACAGGCCTATAATTCACCCCTCCACTTT.

Only a few counts were recorded for this clone. V gene TRBV9 combines with J gene TRBJ2-7; 16 nucleotides align to TRBD2. The CDR3 has 17 amino acids. With V trimmed by 4 bases and J by 1 base, 5 bases remained unmatched. Germline-derived CDR1 and CDR2 are SGDLS and YYNGEE. In DNA, the CDR3 is TGTGCCAGCAGCATCGGGACTAGCGGGAGGGGGTCCTACGAGCAGTACTTC. The encoded protein is CASSIGTSGRGSYEQYF.

The chain links TRBV14 to TRBJ2-7; perhaps TRBD1 as D (5 bases). V shed 0 bases and J shed 1 base, with 13 bases lying between them. From germline, CDR1 is SGHDN and CDR2 FVKESK. The CDR3 has 16 residues. The CDR3 is CASSQEVVQASYEQYF. DNA for the CDR3: TGTGCCAGCAGCCAAGAGGTGGTACAGGCTTCCTACGAGCAGTACTTC.

The chain uses TRBV11-2 and TRBJ2-7, with D possibly being TRBD2 (5 bases). Germline V gene sequence: CDR1 SGHAT, CDR2 FQNNGV. The CDR3 totals 13 residues. Trimming removed 4 bases at V and 6 bases at J, with 13 bases between. DNA of the CDR3: TGTGCCAGCAGCTGGAGGTCCGAGGGCGAGCAGTACTTC. Protein sequence: CASSWRSEGEQYF.

J is TRBJ1-5 and V is TRBV3-1 (or the pseudogene TRBV3-2), with TRBD1 as a possible D gene (5 bases). CDR3 length equals 14 residues. Trimming took 5 bases from V and 5 from J, leaving 13 bases between them. CDR1 LGHDT and CDR2 YNNKEL come from the germline V gene (reference sequence). CDR3 DNA sequence: TGTGCCAGCAGCGGGGCTCGGGGGGATCAGCCCCAGCATTTT. Protein: CASSGARGDQPQHF.

This chain links TRBV5-8 with TRBJ1-5; no reliable D call. The V gene lost 2 bases and the J gene lost 3 bases, with 3 bases spanning the gap. The CDR3 sequence is 12 residues long. CDR1 SGHTS and CDR2 YDEGEE come from the germline V gene. CDR3 DNA: TGTGCCAGCAGCTTTCACAATCAGCCCCAGCATTTT. This encodes CASSFHNQPQHF. The full variable domain, its missing parts supplied by reference TRBV5-8 and TRBJ1-5, is EAGVTQSPTHLIKTRGQQATLRCSPISGHTSVYWYQQALGLGLQFLLWYDEGEERNRGNFPPRFSGRQFPNYSSELNVNALELEDSALYLCASSFHNQPQHFGDGTRLSIL.

The chain is built from TRBV15 and TRBJ2-7; no reliable D call. Trimming took off 0 bases at V and 1 base at J, with 7 bases between the two ends. The germline V gene encodes CDR1 LNHNV and CDR2 YYDKDF (reference sequence). The CDR3 covers 14 residues. The CDR3 coding sequence is TGTGCCACCAGCAGAGATTTTAATTCCTACGAGCAGTACTTC. Translated, it gives CATSRDFNSYEQYF.

In this sample, this clone turned up a few times. The genes are TRBV7-2 and TRBJ2-5, with TRBD1 matching over 9 bases. Germline V gene data show CDR1 as SGHTA and CDR2 as FQGNSA. Trimming at V came to 2 bases and at J to 1 base, leaving 5 bases not matched to a gene. The CDR3 runs to 16 residues. CDR3 nucleotide sequence: TGTGCCAGCAGCTTATCCGTGACAGGGGGCCAAGAGACCCAGTACTTC. Protein sequence: CASSLSVTGGQETQYF.

This chain links TRBV5-1 with TRBJ1-1, with 8 positions matching TRBD1. V shed 0 bases, J shed 3 bases, and the junction held 1 base outside the gene matches. The CDR3 is made up of 14 amino acids. Germline V lookup: CDR1 SGHRS, CDR2 YFSETQ. CDR3: CASSLVQGDTEAFF. The CDR3 region has the DNA TGCGCCAGCAGCTTGGTACAGGGGGACACTGAAGCTTTCTTT.

The CDR3 bases are TGCGCCAGCACCCTTGGAGCGGGGAGGGCCCTTGGCTACACCTTC. Its protein is CASTLGAGRALGYTF. The chain is built from TRBV5-1 and TRBJ1-2, with D unresolved. The V end was cut by 6 bases, the J end by 7 bases, with 22 bases between. Germline V gene sequence: CDR1 SGHRS, CDR2 YFSETQ. The CDR3 length is 15 residues.

V usage is TRBV6-2 or TRBV6-3 and J usage is TRBJ1-5, with a weak D call TRBD1 (5 bases). This CDR3 is 15 amino acids long. Germline values: CDR1 MNHEY, CDR2 SVGEGT. V was cut by 2 bases and J by 2 bases, with 10 bases left in between. CDR3 protein: CASSYGGVGNQPQHF. The DNA of the CDR3 is TGTGCCAGCAGTTACGGAGGGGTTGGCAATCAGCCCCAGCATTTT.

This rearrangement joins TRBV5-4 to TRBJ1-2; D gene unclear. The germline V and J ends were trimmed by 0 bases and 2 bases, with 5 bases remaining between them. CDR3 length: 13 amino acids. From germline, CDR1 is SGHNT and CDR2 YYREEE (reference sequence). CDR3 nucleotide sequence: TGTGCCAGCAGCTTGGCTGCGAACTATGGCTACACCTTC. This sequence encodes CASSLAANYGYTF.

The gene calls are TRBV18 and TRBJ2-3; 7 bases fit TRBD1. The V gene end was trimmed by 3 bases and the J gene end by 5 bases; junction bases not matched to a gene: 8. The CDR3 consists of 15 residues. CDR1 and CDR2 (germline): KGHSH, LQKENI. Here the CDR3 reads CASSPRQGIRDTQYF. The CDR3 bases are TGTGCCAGCTCACCTCGACAGGGTATCAGAGATACGCAGTATTTT. The full variable domain, its missing parts supplied by reference TRBV18 and TRBJ2-3, is NAGVMQNPRHLVRRRGQEARLRCSPMKGHSHVYWYRQLPEEGLKFMVYLQKENIIDESGMPKERFSAEFPKEGPSILRIQQVVRGDSAAYFCASSPRQGIRDTQYFGPGTRLTVL.

Only a few counts were recorded for this clone. The chain is built from TRBV27 and TRBJ2-7; 11 positions match TRBD2. CDR1 is MNHEY, CDR2 SMNVEV, per germline (reference sequence). The CDR3 is 14 residues long. V lost 3 bases, J lost 6 bases, and 4 bases stayed unmatched. The CDR3 loop reads CASSFTSGSGEQYF. The CDR3 region has the DNA TGTGCCAGCAGTTTTACTAGCGGGAGCGGCGAGCAGTACTTC.

The rearrangement uses TRBV5-1 and TRBJ2-5; TRBD1 might be the D (6 bases). This CDR3 spans 13 amino acids. The V and J ends lost 5 bases and 2 bases respectively, with 10 bases between them. Germline assignment: CDR1 SGHRS and CDR2 YFSETQ. CDR3 DNA: TGCGCCAGCAGTACTACAGGGCAAGAGACCCAGTACTTC. It is translated as CASSTTGQETQYF.

The chain links TRBV6-5 to TRBJ2-1; TRBD2 is a possible D gene (5 bases). The CDR3 has 14 residues. Germline CDR1 reads MNHEY; CDR2 reads SVGAGI. V lost 0 bases, J lost 9 bases, and 12 bases lay in between. CDR3 bases: TGTGCCAGCAGTTACTCGTGGCTGGAGGCTGAGCAGTTCTTC. Translating gives CASSYSWLEAEQFF.

This clone occurred a few times. The chain combines TRBV21-1 with TRBJ2-5; the D call in the table, TRBD2, was not verified against the DNA. TRBV21-1 counts as a pseudogene. This CDR3 has 18 amino acids. CDR3 amino acids: CASSQVGTEGFGRETQYF. CDR3 DNA: TGTGCCAGCAGCCAAGTGGGGACCGAAGGATTTGGGAGGGAGACCCAGTACTTC.

V is TRBV6-5 and J is TRBJ1-2, with D unresolved. From germline, CDR1 is MNHEY and CDR2 SVGAGI. This CDR3 spans 11 amino acids. V was shortened by 9 bases and J by 2 bases, with 7 bases between the two germline ends. The CDR3 loop is CASRSNYGYTF. The CDR3, as DNA: TGTGCCAGTAGATCCAACTATGGCTACACCTTC.

This chain links TRBV2 with TRBJ2-5; 11 bases match TRBD2. V gave up 10 bases and J gave up 3 bases; unmatched junction bases: 4. Germline V lookup: CDR1 SNHLY, CDR2 FYNNEI. The CDR3 consists of 13 residues. This CDR3 reads CATQGLAEETQYF. The CDR3 nucleotides read TGTGCCACCCAGGGACTAGCGGAAGAGACCCAGTACTTC.

The J gene is TRBJ2-7, the V gene TRBV4-3; D ambiguous. There are 14 residues in the CDR3. V shed 0 bases and J shed 0 bases, with 6 bases lying between them. Germline V lookup: CDR1 LGHNA, CDR2 YSLEER. The DNA for the CDR3 is TGCGCCAGCAGCCAAGATTCGGGCTCCTACGAGCAGTACTTC. It specifies CASSQDSGSYEQYF.

The chain joins TRBV6-5 to TRBJ1-2; TRBD1 is a possible D gene (5 bases). The CDR3 covers 16 residues. Trimming took off 0 bases at V and 1 base at J, with 12 bases between the two ends. CDR1 and CDR2 from the germline V gene are MNHEY and SVGAGI. This chain's CDR3 is CASSYSVQEINYGYTF. CDR3 DNA sequence: TGTGCCAGCAGTTACTCGGTACAGGAGATTAACTATGGCTACACCTTC.

J is TRBJ1-2 and V is TRBV11-2; D is unclear. V lost 5 bases, J lost 7 bases, and 17 bases lay in between. Germline V gene sequence: CDR1 SGHAT, CDR2 FQNNGV. CDR3 size: 14 residues. The CDR3 here is CASSPLWAYSGYTF. The CDR3 bases are TGTGCCAGCAGCCCCCTATGGGCTTATAGTGGCTACACCTTC.

This CDR3 is CASSRQGSNEKLFF. The CDR3 coding sequence is TGTGCCAGCAGCCGACAGGGTTCCAATGAAAAACTGTTTTTT. The gene calls are TRBV9 and TRBJ1-4; 7 nucleotides line up with TRBD1. Trimming cost V 4 bases and J 5 bases; bases outside gene matches: 5. The CDR3 is made up of 14 amino acids. Germline loops: CDR1 SGDLS, CDR2 YYNGEE. Together with reference TRBV9 and TRBJ1-4, the CDR3 gives the full variable domain: DSGVTQTPKHLITATGQRVTLRCSPRSGDLSVYWYQQSLDQGLQFLIQYYNGEERAKGNILERFSAQQFPDLHSELNLSSLELGDSALYFCASSRQGSNEKLFFGSGTQLSVL.

The V gene is TRBV6-2 or TRBV6-3, the J gene TRBJ2-3; TRBD2 matches at 10 bases. Trimming removed 5 bases from V and 2 bases from J; junction bases left unmatched: 13. The CDR3 spans 18 residues. CDR1 is MNHEY, CDR2 SVGEGT, per germline. The CDR3 reads CASSHGGLAEILTDTQYF. CDR3 coding DNA: TGTGCCAGCAGTCACGGCGGACTAGCGGAAATACTCACAGATACGCAGTATTTT.

This rearrangement joins TRBV10-3 to TRBJ1-5; D is uncertain. Germline loops: CDR1 ENHRY, CDR2 SYGVKD. The CDR3 sequence is 13 residues long. Trimming took 3 bases from V and 6 from J, leaving 9 bases between them. The CDR3 bases are TGTGCCATCAGTGATTTTGAGGTTCAGCCCCAGCATTTT. Its protein product is CAISDFEVQPQHF.

V and J are TRBV14 and TRBJ1-4; unclear D gene. The CDR3 is 17 amino acids. CDR1 and CDR2 from the germline V gene are SGHDN and FVKESK. V gave up 4 bases and J gave up 6 bases, with 21 bases separating them. In DNA form, the CDR3 reads TGTGCCAGCAGCCTACGTAGCGGTGCCGGGAACCATGAAAAACTGTTTTTT. Translation: CASSLRSGAGNHEKLFF.